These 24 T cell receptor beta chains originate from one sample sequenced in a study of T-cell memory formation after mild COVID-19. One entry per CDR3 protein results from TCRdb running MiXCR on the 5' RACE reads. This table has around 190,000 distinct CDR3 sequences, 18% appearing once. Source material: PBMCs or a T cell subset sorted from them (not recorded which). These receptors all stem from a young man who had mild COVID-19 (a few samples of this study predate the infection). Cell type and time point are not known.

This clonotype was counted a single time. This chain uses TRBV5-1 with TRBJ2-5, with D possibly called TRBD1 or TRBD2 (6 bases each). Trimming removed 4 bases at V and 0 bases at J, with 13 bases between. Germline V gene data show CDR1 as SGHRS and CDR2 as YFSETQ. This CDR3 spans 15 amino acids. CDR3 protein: CASSRGTLYQETQYF. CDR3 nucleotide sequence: TGCGCCAGCAGCCGCGGGACATTGTACCAAGAGACCCAGTACTTC.

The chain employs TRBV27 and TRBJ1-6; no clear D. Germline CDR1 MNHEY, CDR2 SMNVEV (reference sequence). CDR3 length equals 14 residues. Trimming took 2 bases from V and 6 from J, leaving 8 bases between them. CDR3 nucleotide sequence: TGTGCCAGCAGTTTACGTGTCCCTAATTCACCCCTCCACTTT. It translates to CASSLRVPNSPLHF.

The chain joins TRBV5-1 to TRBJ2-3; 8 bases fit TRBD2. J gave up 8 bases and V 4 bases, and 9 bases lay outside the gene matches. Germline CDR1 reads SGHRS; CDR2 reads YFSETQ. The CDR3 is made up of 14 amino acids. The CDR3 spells CASSQGTRGGTQYF. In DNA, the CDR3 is TGCGCCAGCAGCCAGGGGACTAGGGGCGGTACGCAGTATTTT.

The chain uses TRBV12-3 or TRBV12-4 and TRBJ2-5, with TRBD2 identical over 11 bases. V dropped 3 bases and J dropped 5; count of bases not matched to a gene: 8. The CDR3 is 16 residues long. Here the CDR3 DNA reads TGTGCCAGCAGTTTTGGGCTAGCGGGGGGAGGTGAGACCCAGTACTTC. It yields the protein CASSFGLAGGGETQYF.

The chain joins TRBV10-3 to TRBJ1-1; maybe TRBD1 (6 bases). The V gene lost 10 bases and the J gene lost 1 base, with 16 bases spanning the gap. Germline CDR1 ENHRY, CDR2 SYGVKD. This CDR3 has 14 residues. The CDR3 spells CATSQPRGNTEAFF. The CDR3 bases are TGTGCCACCTCCCAGCCCAGGGGGAACACTGAAGCTTTCTTT.

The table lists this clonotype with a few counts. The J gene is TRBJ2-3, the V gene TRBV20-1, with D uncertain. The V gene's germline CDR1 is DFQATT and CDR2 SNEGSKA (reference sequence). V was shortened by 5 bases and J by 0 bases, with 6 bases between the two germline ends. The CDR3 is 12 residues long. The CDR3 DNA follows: TGCAGTGCTTGGGTAAGCACAGATACGCAGTATTTT. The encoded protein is CSAWVSTDTQYF.

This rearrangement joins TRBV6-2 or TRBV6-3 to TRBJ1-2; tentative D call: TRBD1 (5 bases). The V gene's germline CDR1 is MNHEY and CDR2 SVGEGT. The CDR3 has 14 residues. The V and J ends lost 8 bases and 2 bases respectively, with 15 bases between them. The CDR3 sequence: CASVIGHLNYGYTF. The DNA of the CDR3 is TGTGCCAGCGTAATAGGACACTTAAACTATGGCTACACCTTC.

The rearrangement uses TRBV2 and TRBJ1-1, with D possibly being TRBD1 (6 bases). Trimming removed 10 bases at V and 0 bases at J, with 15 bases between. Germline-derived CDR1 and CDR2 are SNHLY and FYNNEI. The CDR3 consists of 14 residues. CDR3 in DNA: TGTGCCAACCCGACAGGTCGCCTGAACACTGAAGCTTTCTTT. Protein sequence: CANPTGRLNTEAFF.

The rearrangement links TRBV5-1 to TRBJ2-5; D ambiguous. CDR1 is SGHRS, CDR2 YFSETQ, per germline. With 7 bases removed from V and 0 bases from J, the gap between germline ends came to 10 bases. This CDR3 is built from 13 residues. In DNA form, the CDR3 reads TGCGCCAGCCACGATACGTACCAAGAGACCCAGTACTTC. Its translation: CASHDTYQETQYF.

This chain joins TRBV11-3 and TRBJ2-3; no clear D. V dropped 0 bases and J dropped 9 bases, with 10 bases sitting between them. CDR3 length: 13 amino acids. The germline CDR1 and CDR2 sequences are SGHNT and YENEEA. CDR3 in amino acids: CASSLDPGQTQYF. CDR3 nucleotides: TGTGCCAGCAGCTTAGATCCTGGCCAGACGCAGTATTTT. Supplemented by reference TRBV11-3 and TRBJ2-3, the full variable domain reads EAGVVQSPRYKIIEKKQPVAFWCNPISGHNTLYWYLQNLGQGPELLIRYENEEAVDDSQLPKDRFSAERLKGVDSTLKIQPAELGDSAVYLCASSLDPGQTQYFGPGTRLTVL.

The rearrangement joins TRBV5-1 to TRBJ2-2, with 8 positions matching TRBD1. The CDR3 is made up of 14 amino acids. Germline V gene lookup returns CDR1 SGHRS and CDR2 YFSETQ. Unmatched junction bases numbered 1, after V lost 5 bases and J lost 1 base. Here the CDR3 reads CASRGQVNTGELFF. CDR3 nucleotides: TGCGCCAGCAGGGGACAGGTGAACACCGGGGAGCTGTTTTTT.

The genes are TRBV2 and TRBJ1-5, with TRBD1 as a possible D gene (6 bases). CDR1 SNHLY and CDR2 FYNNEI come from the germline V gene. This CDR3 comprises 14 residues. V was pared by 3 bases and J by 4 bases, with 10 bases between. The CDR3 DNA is TGTGCCAGCAGTGAGACAGGACCGAATCAGCCCCAGCATTTT. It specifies CASSETGPNQPQHF.

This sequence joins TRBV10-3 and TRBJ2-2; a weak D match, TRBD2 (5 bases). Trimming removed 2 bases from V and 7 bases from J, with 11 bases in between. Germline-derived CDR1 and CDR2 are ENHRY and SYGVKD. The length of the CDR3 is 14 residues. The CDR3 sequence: CAISEGPGFGELFF. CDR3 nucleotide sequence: TGTGCCATCAGTGAGGGTCCGGGATTCGGGGAGCTGTTTTTT.

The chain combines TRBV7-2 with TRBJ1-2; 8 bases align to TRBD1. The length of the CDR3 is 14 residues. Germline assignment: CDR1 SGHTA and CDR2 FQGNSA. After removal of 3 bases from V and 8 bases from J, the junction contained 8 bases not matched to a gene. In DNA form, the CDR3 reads TGTGCCAGCAGCTTTGCCCCAGGGGGCGGCGGCTACACCTTC. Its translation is CASSFAPGGGGYTF.

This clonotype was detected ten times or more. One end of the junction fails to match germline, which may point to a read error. Written as DNA, the CDR3 is TGTGCTAGCAGCTTAGGGGGTATGAACACTGAAGCTTTCTTT. Protein sequence: CASSLGGMNTEAFF. The chain carries TRBV7-7 and TRBJ1-1; tentative D call: TRBD1 (6 bases). CDR3 size: 14 residues. Germline lookup yields CDR1 SSHAT and CDR2 FNYEAQ (reference sequence).

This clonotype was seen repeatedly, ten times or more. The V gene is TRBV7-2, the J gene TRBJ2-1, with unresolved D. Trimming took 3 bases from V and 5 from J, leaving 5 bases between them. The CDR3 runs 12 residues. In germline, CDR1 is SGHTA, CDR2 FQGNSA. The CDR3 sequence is CASSLFNNEQFF. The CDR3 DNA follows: TGTGCCAGCAGCTTGTTCAACAATGAGCAGTTCTTC.

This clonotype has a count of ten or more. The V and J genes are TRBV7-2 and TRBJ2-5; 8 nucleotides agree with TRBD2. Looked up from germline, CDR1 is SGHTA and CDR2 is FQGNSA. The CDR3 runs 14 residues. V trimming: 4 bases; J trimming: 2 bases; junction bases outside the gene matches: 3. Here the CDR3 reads CASSWRLAQETQYF. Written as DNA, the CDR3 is TGTGCCAGCAGCTGGCGACTAGCGCAAGAGACCCAGTACTTC.

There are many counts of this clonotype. CDR3 nucleotide sequence: TGTGCCAGCAGCTTAAGGGCCCAGAACACTGAAGCTTTCTTT. It codes for CASSLRAQNTEAFF. This chain uses TRBV7-2 with TRBJ1-1; the D is unclear. Germline V gene sequence: CDR1 SGHTA, CDR2 FQGNSA. V lost 2 bases, J lost 1 base, and 8 bases lay in between. This CDR3 has 14 residues.

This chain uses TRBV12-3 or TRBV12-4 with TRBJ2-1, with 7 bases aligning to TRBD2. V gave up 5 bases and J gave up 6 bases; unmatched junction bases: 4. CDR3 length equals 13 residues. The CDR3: CASSGRDLNEQFF. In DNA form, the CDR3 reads TGTGCCAGCAGTGGGAGGGACCTCAATGAGCAGTTCTTC.

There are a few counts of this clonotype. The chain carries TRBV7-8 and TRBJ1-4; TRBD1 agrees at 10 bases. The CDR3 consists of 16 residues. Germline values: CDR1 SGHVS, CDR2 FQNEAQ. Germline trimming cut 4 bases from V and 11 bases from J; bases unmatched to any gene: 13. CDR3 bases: TGTGCCAGCAGCTCAAGAAGGGGACAGGGGCCTCCTAAACTGTTTTTT. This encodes CASSSRRGQGPPKLFF.

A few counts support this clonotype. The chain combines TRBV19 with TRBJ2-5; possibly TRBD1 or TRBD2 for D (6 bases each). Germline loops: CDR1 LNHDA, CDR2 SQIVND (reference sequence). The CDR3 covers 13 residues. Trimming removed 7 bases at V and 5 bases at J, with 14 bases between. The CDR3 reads CASTTRGQETQYF. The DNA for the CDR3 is TGTGCCAGTACCACACGGGGGCAGGAGACCCAGTACTTC.

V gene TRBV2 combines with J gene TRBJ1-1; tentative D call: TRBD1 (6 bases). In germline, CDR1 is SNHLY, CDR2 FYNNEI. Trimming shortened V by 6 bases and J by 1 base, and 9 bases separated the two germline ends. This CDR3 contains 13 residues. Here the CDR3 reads CASRGQRNTEAFF. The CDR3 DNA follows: TGTGCCAGCAGAGGACAGAGGAACACTGAAGCTTTCTTT.

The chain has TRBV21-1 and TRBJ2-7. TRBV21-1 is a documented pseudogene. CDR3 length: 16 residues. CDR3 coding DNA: TGTGCCAGCAGCGGTCAATGCCAACGGGGGCCCCTCGAGCAGTACGTC. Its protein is CASSGQCQRGPLEQYV.

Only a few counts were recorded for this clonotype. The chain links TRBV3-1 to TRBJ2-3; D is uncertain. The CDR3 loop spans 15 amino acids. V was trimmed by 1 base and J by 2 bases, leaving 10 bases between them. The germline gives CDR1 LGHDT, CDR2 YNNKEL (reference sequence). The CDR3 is CASSQGLGSTDTQYF. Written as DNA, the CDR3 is TGTGCCAGCAGCCAAGGTTTAGGTTCCACAGATACGCAGTATTTT.